These T cell receptor beta chains were read from a single sample in a study of graft-versus-host responses after intestinal transplantation. Method: immunoSEQ multiplex PCR; TCRdb's copy keeps in-frame clones and lacks some. The table has roughly 93,000 clones, roughly 91% seen once. These receptors lack a known antigen. The sequencing here drew on unstimulated CD8+ T cells sorted from spleen or lymph node cells, taken before intestinal transplant. The source of these receptors is a human donor who received an intestinal transplant. Each CDR3 is given with its conserved first and last residue. D genes are given only for firm matches. Not every row has a clone size; where given, it reads once, few, many or a size class.

>NA|14|TRBJ2-3|TRBV18|NA
TGTGCCAGCTCACGGGTAGGAGAAGCAGATACGCAGTATTTT
CASSRVGEADTQYF
>TRBD2|14|TRBJ2-7|TRBV4-1|NA
TGCGCCAGCAGCCCCACTAGCGGGGGCCACGAGCAGTACTTC
CASSPTSGGHEQYF
>NA|13|TRBJ1-6|TRBV13|NA
TGTGCCAGCAGCATCGGGAGTTACTCACCCCTCCACTTT
CASSIGSYSPLHF
>NA|13|TRBJ2-1|TRBV9|NA
TGTGCCAGCAGCGTACCCCCGGGACACGAGCAGTTCTTC
CASSVPPGHEQFF
>TRBD2|18|TRBJ2-3|TRBV12-5|once
TGTGCTAGTGGCTCCGACTCCGGACTAGCGGGGGGGACAGATACGCAGTATTTT
CASGSDSGLAGGTDTQYF
>NA|15|TRBJ1-4|TRBV28|NA
TGTGCCAGCAGTTTAGGGCCAGGGATGAGGGAAAAACTGTTTTTT
CASSLGPGMREKLFF
>NA|15|TRBJ1-1|TRBV19|NA
TGTGCCAGTAGTATAGCGGTAGGAGGTGTCCAGGACGCTTTCTTT
CASSIAVGGVQDAFF
>NA|12|TRBJ1-1|TRBV2|NA
TGTGCCAGCATTTTAGAGGGAGTGGAGGCTTTCTTT
CASILEGVEAFF
>TRBD1|14|TRBJ1-2|TRBV29-1|NA
TGCAGCGTCGCTGACAGGGAGAGAAACTATGGCTACACCTTC
CSVADRERNYGYTF
>TRBD2|15|TRBJ2-1|TRBV27|NA
TGTGCCAGCAGTCCGGGACTAGCGGGAGTAAATGAGCAGTTCTTC
CASSPGLAGVNEQFF
>TRBD2|12|TRBJ2-7|TRBV30|NA
TGTGCCCCCGGCGGGGGGAGCGACGAGCAGTACTTC
CAPGGGSDEQYF
>NA|16|TRBJ1-2|TRBV4-1|NA
TGCGCCAGCAGCCAAGAGGCAGGGTTGACGCCAGGTGGCTACACCTTC
CASSQEAGLTPGGYTF
>TRBD2|15|TRBJ2-7|TRBV4-2|NA
TGTGCCAGCAGCCCGATCGCCACTAGCGGAGACGAGCAGTACTTC
CASSPIATSGDEQYF
>NA|14|TRBJ1-2|TRBV5-6|NA
TGTGCCAGCAGCCGGACATCGAGGGAGGATGGCTACACCTTC
CASSRTSREDGYTF
>TRBD1|14|TRBJ2-3|TRBV5-1|NA
TGCGCCAGCAGCCCGGACAGGGGGTTAGATACGCAGTATTTT
CASSPDRGLDTQYF
>TRBD2|14|TRBJ2-7|TRBV27|NA
TGTGCCAGCAGTCCCGGGACTAGCGGGAACGAGCAGTACTTC
CASSPGTSGNEQYF
>TRBD2|14|TRBJ2-7|TRBV5-4|NA
TGTGCCAGCAGCCAGGGGACTAGCAGTTTCGAGCAGTACTTC
CASSQGTSSFEQYF
>NA|14|TRBJ1-1|TRBV7-6|NA
TGTGCCAGCAGCTTAGAACAGGGTTGGACTGAAGCTTTCTTT
CASSLEQGWTEAFF
>TRBD1|14|TRBJ2-2|TRBV2|NA
TGTGCCAGCTCCGGGACAGGGTACGCCGGGGAGCTGTTTTTT
CASSGTGYAGELFF
>TRBD1|16|TRBJ2-7|TRBV28|NA
TGTGCCAGCAGTTTACTTTCGTCGGGACAGAACTACGAGCAGTACTTC
CASSLLSSGQNYEQYF
>TRBD2|15|TRBJ2-7|TRBV19|once
TGTGCCAGTAGTGCGTCTAGCGGGGGTCATTACGAGCAGTACTTC
CASSASSGGHYEQYF
>TRBD1|16|TRBJ2-7|TRBV19|NA
TGTGCCAGTAGTATAAGTGTGGGGACAGCCTCCTACGAGCAGTACTTC
CASSISVGTASYEQYF
>NA|15|TRBJ2-7|TRBV9|NA
TGTGCCAGCAGCGTAGATGGGCCAGGGGCCTACGAGCAGTACTTC
CASSVDGPGAYEQYF
>NA|15|TRBJ2-6|TRBV7-3|NA
TGTGCCAGCAGCTTGCCAGACTCTGGGGCCAACGTCCTGACTTTC
CASSLPDSGANVLTF
>TRBD1|13|TRBJ2-7|TRBV30|NA
TGTGCCTGGAGGTCCGGGACAGCCTACGAGCAGTACTTC
CAWRSGTAYEQYF
>TRBD2|18|TRBJ2-5|TRBV7-2|NA
TGTGCCAGCACCAGTGGAGTAGCGGGGGCGCCTTTCCAAGAGACCCAGTACTTC
CASTSGVAGAPFQETQYF
>NA|14|TRBJ1-2|TRBV19|NA
TGTGCCAGTAGTATCCCGACAGATACTCGGGGCTACACCTTC
CASSIPTDTRGYTF
>NA|12|TRBJ2-2|TRBV5-1|NA
TGCGCCAGCACCCGGGTGAGCGGGGAGCTGTTTTTT
CASTRVSGELFF
>TRBD2|15|TRBJ2-1|TRBV15|NA
TGTGCCACCAGCAGAGGGACTAGCGGGAGCAATGAGCAGTTCTTC
CATSRGTSGSNEQFF
>TRBD2|15|TRBJ2-7|TRBV27|NA
TGTGCCAGCAGTTATACTAGCGGGTCATCCTACGAGCAGTACTTC
CASSYTSGSSYEQYF
>NA|14|TRBJ2-7|TRBV21-1|NA
TGTGCCAGCAGCAAGGGGGACAAGATCGTCGAGCAGTACTTC
CASSKGDKIVEQYF
>NA|12|TRBJ2-1|TRBV5-4|NA
TGTGCCAGCAGCCTGACAGGCAATGAGCAGTTCTTC
CASSLTGNEQFF